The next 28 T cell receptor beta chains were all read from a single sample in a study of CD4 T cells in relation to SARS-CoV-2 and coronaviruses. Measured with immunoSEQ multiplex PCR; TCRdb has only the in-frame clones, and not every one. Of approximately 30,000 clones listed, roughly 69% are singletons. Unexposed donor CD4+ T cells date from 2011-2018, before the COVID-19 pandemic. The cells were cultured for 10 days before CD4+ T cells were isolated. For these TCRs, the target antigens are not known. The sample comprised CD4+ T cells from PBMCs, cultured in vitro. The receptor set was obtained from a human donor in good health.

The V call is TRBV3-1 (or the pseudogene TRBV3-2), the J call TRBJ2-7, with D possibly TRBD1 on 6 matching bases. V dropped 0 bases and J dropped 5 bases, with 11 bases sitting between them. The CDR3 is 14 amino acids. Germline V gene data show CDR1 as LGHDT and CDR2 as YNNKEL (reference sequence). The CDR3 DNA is TGTGCCAGCAGCCAAGATGGCAGGGGAGACGAGCAGTACTTC. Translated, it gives CASSQDGRGDEQYF.

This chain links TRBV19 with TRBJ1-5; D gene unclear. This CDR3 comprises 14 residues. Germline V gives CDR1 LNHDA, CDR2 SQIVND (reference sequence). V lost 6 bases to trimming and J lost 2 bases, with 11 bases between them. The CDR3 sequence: CASSSPRGNQPQHF. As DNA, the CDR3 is TGTGCCAGTAGCTCGCCTCGGGGCAATCAGCCCCAGCATTTT.

This CDR3 reads CASRLAQSSYEQYF. The CDR3 bases are TGTGCCAGCAGACTAGCGCAGAGCTCCTACGAGCAGTACTTC. The chain joins TRBV2 to TRBJ2-7; TRBD2 aligns across 7 bases. Trimming removed 6 bases from V and 0 bases from J; junction bases left unmatched: 5. CDR3 length: 14 residues. The germline V gene encodes CDR1 SNHLY and CDR2 FYNNEI.

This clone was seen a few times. CDR3 in amino acids: CASSLDVGNSSPLHF. CDR3 DNA sequence: TGTGCCAGCAGCTTAGACGTGGGAAATAGCTCACCCCTCCACTTT. The chain links TRBV7-2 to TRBJ1-6, with D unclear. This CDR3 has 15 amino acids. Germline lookup yields CDR1 SGHTA and CDR2 FQGNSA. The V and J ends lost 1 base and 10 bases respectively, with 14 bases between them.

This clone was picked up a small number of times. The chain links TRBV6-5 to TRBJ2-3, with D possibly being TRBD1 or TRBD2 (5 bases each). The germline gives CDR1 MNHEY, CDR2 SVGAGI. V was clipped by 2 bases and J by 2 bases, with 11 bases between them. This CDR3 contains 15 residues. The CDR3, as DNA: TGTGCCAGCAGTTACGGGGGATGGGACACAGATACGCAGTATTTT. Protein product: CASSYGGWDTDTQYF.

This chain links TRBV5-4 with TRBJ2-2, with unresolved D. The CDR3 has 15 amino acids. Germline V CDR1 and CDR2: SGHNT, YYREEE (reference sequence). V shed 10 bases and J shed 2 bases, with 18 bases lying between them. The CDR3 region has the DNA TGTGCCTCCGCACGGAATCGAGCAAACACCGGGGAGCTGTTTTTT. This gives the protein CASARNRANTGELFF.

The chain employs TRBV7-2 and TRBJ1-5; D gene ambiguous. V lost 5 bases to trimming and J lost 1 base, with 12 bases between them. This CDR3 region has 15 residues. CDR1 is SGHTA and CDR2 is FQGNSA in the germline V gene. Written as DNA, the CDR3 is TGTGCCAGCAGCCCAGACATCACGAGCAATCAGCCCCAGCATTTT. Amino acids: CASSPDITSNQPQHF.

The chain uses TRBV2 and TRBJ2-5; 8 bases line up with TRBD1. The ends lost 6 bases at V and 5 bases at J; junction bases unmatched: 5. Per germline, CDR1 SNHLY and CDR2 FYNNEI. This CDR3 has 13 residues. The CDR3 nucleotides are TGTGCCAGCAGAGTGGACAGGGTTGAGACCCAGTACTTC. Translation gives CASRVDRVETQYF.

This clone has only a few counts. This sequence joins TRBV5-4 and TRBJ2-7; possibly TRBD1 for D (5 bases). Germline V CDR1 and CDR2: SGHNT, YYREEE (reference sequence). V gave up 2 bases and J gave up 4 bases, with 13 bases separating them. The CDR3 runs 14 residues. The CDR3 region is CASSFDQGHYEQYF. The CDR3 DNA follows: TGTGCCAGCAGCTTTGACCAGGGCCATTACGAGCAGTACTTC.

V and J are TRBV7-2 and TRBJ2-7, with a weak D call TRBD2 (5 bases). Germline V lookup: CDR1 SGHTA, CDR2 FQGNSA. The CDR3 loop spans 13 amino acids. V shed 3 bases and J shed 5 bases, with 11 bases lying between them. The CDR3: CASSFSPGNEQYF. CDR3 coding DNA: TGTGCCAGCAGCTTCTCCCCGGGGAACGAGCAGTACTTC.

The CDR3 loop reads CASSLGDREKYTEAFF. Written as DNA, the CDR3 is TGCGCCAGCAGCTTGGGGGACAGGGAAAAGTACACTGAAGCTTTCTTT. The V call is TRBV5-1, the J call TRBJ1-1; 9 positions match TRBD1. CDR3 size: 16 residues. Trimming removed 0 bases from V and 3 bases from J; junction bases left unmatched: 6. Germline CDR1 reads SGHRS; CDR2 reads YFSETQ.

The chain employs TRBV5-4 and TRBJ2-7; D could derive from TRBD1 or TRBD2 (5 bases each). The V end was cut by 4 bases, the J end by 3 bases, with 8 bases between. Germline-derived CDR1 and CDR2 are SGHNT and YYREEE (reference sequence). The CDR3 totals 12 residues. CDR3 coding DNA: TGTGCCAGCAGCCGGGACCACTACGAGCAGTACTTC. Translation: CASSRDHYEQYF.

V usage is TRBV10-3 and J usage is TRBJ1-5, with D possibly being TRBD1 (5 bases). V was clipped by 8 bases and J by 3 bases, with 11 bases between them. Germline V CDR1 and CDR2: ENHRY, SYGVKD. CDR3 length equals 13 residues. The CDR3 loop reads CAIGGGDNQPQHF. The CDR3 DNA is TGTGCCATCGGGGGGGGAGACAATCAGCCCCAGCATTTT.

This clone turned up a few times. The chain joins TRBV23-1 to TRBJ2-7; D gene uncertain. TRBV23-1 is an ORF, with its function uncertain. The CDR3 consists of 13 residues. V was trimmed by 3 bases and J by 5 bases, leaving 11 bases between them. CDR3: CASSHPRLDEQYF. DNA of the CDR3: TGCGCCAGCAGTCACCCCCGGTTGGACGAGCAGTACTTC.

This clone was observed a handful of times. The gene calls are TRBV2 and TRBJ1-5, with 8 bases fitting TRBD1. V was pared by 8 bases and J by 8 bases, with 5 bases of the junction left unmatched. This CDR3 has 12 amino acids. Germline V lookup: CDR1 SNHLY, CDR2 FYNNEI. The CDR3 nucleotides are TGTGCCAGCGGACAGGGTCTCGAGCCCCAGCATTTT. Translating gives CASGQGLEPQHF.

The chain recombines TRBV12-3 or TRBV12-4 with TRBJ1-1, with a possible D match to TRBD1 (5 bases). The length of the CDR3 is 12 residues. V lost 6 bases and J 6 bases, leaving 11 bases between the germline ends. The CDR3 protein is CASSFRGPEAFF. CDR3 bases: TGTGCCAGCAGCTTCCGGGGCCCTGAAGCTTTCTTT.

CDR3 sequence: CASSTGTGGQNIQYF. The CDR3 DNA reads TGTGCCAGCAGCACGGGGACAGGGGGCCAAAACATTCAGTACTTC. The chain has TRBV7-2 and TRBJ2-4, with 12 bases aligning to TRBD1. CDR3 length: 15 amino acids. The V segment lost 5 bases and the J segment 5 bases; nucleotides outside the gene matches: 4. Looked up from germline, CDR1 is SGHTA and CDR2 is FQGNSA. The full variable domain, rest sourced from reference TRBV7-2 and TRBJ2-4, is GAGVSQSPSNKVTEKGKDVELRCDPISGHTALYWYRQSLGQGLEFLIYFQGNSAPDKSGLPSDRFSAERTGGSVSTLTIQRTQQEDSAVYLCASSTGTGGQNIQYFGAGTRLSVL.

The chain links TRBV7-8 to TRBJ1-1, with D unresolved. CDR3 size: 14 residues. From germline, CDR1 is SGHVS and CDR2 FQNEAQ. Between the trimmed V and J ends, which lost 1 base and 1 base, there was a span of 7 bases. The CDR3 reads CASSLGASNTEAFF. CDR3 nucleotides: TGTGCCAGCAGCTTAGGGGCTTCGAACACTGAAGCTTTCTTT.

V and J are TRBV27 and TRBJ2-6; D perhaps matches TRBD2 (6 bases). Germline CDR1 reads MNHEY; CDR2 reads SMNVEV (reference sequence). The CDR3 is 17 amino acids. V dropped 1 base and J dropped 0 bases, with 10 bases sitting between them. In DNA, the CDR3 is TGTGCCAGCAGTTTATGGGGGGACCGCTCTGGGGCCAACGTCCTGACTTTC. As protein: CASSLWGDRSGANVLTF. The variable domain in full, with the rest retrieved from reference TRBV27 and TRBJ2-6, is EAQVTQNPRYLITVTGKKLTVTCSQNMNHEYMSWYRQDPGLGLRQIYYSMNVEVTDKGDVPEGYKVSRKEKRNFPLILESPSPNQTSLYFCASSLWGDRSGANVLTFGAGSRLTVL.

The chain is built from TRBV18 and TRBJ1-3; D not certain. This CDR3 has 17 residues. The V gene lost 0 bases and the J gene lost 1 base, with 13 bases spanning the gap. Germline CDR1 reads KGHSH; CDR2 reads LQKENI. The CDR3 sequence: CASSPPNGGQSGNTIYF. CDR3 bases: TGTGCCAGCTCACCACCGAACGGCGGCCAATCTGGAAACACCATATATTTT.

As DNA, the CDR3 is TGTGCCAGCAGTTTAGGGGCTAGCGGGAGGTACGAGCAGTACTTC. Translated: CASSLGASGRYEQYF. The chain combines TRBV27 with TRBJ2-7; 11 bases align to TRBD2. This CDR3 has 15 amino acids. CDR1 and CDR2 from the germline V gene are MNHEY and SMNVEV (reference sequence). J lost 4 bases, V lost 2 bases, and 4 bases had no gene match.

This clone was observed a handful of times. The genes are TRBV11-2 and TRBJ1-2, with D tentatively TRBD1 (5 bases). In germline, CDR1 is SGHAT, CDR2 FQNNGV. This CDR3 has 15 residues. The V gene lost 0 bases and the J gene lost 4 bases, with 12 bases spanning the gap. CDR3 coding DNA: TGTGCCAGCAGCTTAGATCGTCGGGGGTCCTATGGCTACACCTTC. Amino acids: CASSLDRRGSYGYTF.

The CDR3 DNA reads TGTGCCAGCTCACCAAGCAACAGCAATCAGCCCCAGCATTTT. This encodes CASSPSNSNQPQHF. This chain uses TRBV18 with TRBJ1-5; no definite D call. CDR1 and CDR2 (germline): KGHSH, LQKENI. Trimming cost V 2 bases and J 1 base, with 6 bases left between them. The CDR3 totals 14 residues.

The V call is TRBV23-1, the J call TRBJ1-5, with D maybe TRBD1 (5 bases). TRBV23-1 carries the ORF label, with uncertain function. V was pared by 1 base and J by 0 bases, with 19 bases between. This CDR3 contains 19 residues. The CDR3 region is CASSQYSGTELYSNQPQHF. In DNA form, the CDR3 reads TGCGCCAGCAGTCAATATTCAGGGACCGAGTTGTATAGCAATCAGCCCCAGCATTTT.

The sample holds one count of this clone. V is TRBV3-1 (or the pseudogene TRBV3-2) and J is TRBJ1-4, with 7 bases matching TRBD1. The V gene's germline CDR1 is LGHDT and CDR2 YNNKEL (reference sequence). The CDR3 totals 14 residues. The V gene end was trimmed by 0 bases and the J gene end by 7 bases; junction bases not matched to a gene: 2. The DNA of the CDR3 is TGTGCCAGCAGCCAAGATCAGGGGGGTGAAAAACTGTTTTTT. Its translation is CASSQDQGGEKLFF.

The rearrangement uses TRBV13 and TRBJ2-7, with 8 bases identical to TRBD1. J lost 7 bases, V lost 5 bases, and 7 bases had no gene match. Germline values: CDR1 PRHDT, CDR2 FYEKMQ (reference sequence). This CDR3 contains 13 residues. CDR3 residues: CASSRDTGGEQYF. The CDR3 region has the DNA TGTGCCAGCAGCCGGGACACAGGGGGGGAGCAGTACTTC. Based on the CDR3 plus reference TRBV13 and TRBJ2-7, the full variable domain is AAGVIQSPRHLIKEKRETATLKCYPIPRHDTVYWYQQGPGQDPQFLISFYEKMQSDKGSIPDRFSAQQFSDYHSELNMSSLELGDSALYFCASSRDTGGEQYFGPGTRLTVT.

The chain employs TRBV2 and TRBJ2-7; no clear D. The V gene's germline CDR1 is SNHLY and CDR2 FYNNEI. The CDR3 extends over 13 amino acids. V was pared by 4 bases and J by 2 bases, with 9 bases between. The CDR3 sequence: CASSGQTPYEQYF. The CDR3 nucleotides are TGTGCCAGCAGTGGCCAGACACCCTACGAGCAGTACTTC.

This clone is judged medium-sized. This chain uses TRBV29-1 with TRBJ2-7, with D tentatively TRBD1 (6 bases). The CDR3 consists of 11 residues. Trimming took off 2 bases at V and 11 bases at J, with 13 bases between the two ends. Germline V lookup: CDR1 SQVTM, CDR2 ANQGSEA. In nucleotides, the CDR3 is TGCAGCGTTGAAAGCAGGGGTTGGGAGTACTTC. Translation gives CSVESRGWEYF.